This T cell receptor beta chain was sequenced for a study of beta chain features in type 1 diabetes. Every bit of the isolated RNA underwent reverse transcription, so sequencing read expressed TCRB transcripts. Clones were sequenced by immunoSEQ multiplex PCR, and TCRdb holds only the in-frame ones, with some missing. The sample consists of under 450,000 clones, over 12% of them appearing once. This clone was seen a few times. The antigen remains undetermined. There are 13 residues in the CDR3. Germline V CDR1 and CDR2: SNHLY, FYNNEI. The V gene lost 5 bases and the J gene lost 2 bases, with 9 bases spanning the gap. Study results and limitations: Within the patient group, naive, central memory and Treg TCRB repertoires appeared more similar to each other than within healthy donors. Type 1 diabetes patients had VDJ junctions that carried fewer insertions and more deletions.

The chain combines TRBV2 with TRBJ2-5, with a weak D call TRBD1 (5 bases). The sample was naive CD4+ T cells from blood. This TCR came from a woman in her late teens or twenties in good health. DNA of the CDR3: TGTGCCAGCAGTCGTAGACAGCAAGAGACCCAGTACTTC. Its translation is CASSRRQQETQYF.